Each of the 19 T cell receptor beta chains below was sequenced from the same sample in a study of OX40 agonist ivuxolimab in advanced cancers. Some clones are missing from TCRdb's copy, which holds only in-frame ones; the method was immunoSEQ multiplex PCR. The table includes some 94,000 clones, around 96% detected once. The sample here was CD4+ or CD8+ T cells sorted from blood, taken in a trial of the OX40 agonist ivuxolimab. These receptors all come from an adult with an advanced solid tumor such as melanoma, head and neck, liver or kidney cancer.

This clone appeared a single time. The gene calls are TRBV27 and TRBJ1-2; D gene unclear. Germline loops: CDR1 MNHEY, CDR2 SMNVEV (reference sequence). Trimming stripped 0 bases from V and 1 base from J, with 15 bases between. The CDR3 totals 17 residues. The CDR3 protein is CASSLSMAAGINYGYTF. In nucleotides, the CDR3 is TGTGCCAGCAGTTTATCGATGGCGGCAGGAATTAACTATGGCTACACCTTC.

The count of this clone is one. The J gene is TRBJ1-5, the V gene TRBV6-5, with 8 nucleotides matching TRBD1. V lost 5 bases to trimming and J lost 2 bases; unmatched junction nucleotides: 5. The CDR3 is made up of 15 amino acids. The germline CDR1 and CDR2 sequences are MNHEY and SVGAGI. As DNA, the CDR3 is TGTGCCAGCAGTACCGGACAGGGTGGCAATCAGCCCCAGCATTTT. It encodes CASSTGQGGNQPQHF.

The chain links TRBV29-1 to TRBJ2-7; no clear D. V was cut by 5 bases and J by 6 bases, with 5 bases left in between. The germline CDR1 and CDR2 sequences are SQVTM and ANQGSEA. The CDR3 is 9 amino acids. The CDR3 DNA reads TGCAGCGTTAGCTTCGAGCAGTACTTC. Protein sequence: CSVSFEQYF.

The rearrangement joins TRBV27 to TRBJ2-5; 7 bases map to TRBD2. Germline V gene sequence: CDR1 MNHEY, CDR2 SMNVEV (reference sequence). V shed 6 bases and J 5 bases; nucleotides not matched to a gene: 9. This CDR3 has 14 amino acids. CDR3 DNA sequence: TGTGCCAGCAGCCAGCGGGGCCCAAGGGAGACCCAGTACTTC. This codes for CASSQRGPRETQYF.

The chain's CDR3 is CASSPQSGSSYNEQFF. CDR3 nucleotide sequence: TGTGCCAGCAGCCCCCAATCAGGGAGCTCCTACAATGAGCAGTTCTTC. The rearrangement links TRBV28 to TRBJ2-1; D possibly matches TRBD1 or TRBD2 (5 bases each). Germline V CDR1 and CDR2: MDHEN, SYDVKM. Trimming took off 6 bases at V and 0 bases at J, with 15 bases between the two ends. The CDR3 runs to 16 residues.

Worth noting for this clone: This sample includes further DNA sequences coding for the same CDR3. The chain joins TRBV7-9 to TRBJ2-1; D ambiguous. V was trimmed by 5 bases and J by 5 bases, leaving 10 bases between them. The V gene's germline CDR1 is SEHNR and CDR2 FQNEAQ (reference sequence). The CDR3 loop spans 13 amino acids. CDR3 bases: TGTGCCAGCAGCCTAGGCGGTCACAATGAGCAGTTCTTC. Translated: CASSLGGHNEQFF.

This chain connects TRBV2 to TRBJ1-1; D not certain. The CDR3 totals 12 residues. V gave up 2 bases and J gave up 8 bases, with 9 bases separating them. Germline V CDR1 and CDR2: SNHLY, FYNNEI. CDR3 sequence: CASSEWGEEAFF. The CDR3 DNA reads as TGTGCCAGCAGTGAATGGGGAGAAGAAGCTTTCTTT.

The rearrangement joins TRBV28 to TRBJ1-5; D perhaps matches TRBD1 (6 bases). V lost 5 bases and J lost 3, with 11 bases in between. The CDR3 has 14 residues. Germline-derived CDR1 and CDR2 are MDHEN and SYDVKM. This CDR3 reads CASSLGQFNQPQHF. CDR3 DNA: TGTGCCAGCAGTCTTGGACAGTTCAATCAGCCCCAGCATTTT.

The V gene is TRBV27, the J gene TRBJ2-7, with D perhaps matching TRBD2 (6 bases). CDR3 length: 12 residues. V dropped 4 bases and J dropped 5 bases, with 9 bases sitting between them. CDR1 MNHEY and CDR2 SMNVEV come from the germline V gene (reference sequence). The CDR3 loop reads CASSSGGNEQYF. The CDR3 DNA reads TGTGCCAGCAGTTCCGGGGGTAACGAGCAGTACTTC.

This clone was picked up a small number of times. CDR3 sequence: CASSTGTGGQPQHF. DNA of the CDR3: TGTGCCAGCAGTACCGGGACAGGGGGACAGCCCCAGCATTTT. The chain carries TRBV2 and TRBJ1-5, with 11 bases fitting TRBD1. The germline CDR1 and CDR2 sequences are SNHLY and FYNNEI. Trimming at V came to 5 bases and at J to 7 bases, leaving 4 bases not matched to a gene. The CDR3 runs 14 residues. Full variable domain (rest looked up from reference TRBV2 and TRBJ1-5): EPEVTQTPSHQVTQMGQEVILRCVPISNHLYFYWYRQILGQKVEFLVSFYNNEISEKSEIFDDQFSVERPDGSNFTLKIRSTKLEDSAMYFCASSTGTGGQPQHFGDGTRLSIL.

The J gene is TRBJ2-7, the V gene TRBV4-3; no reliable D call. CDR3 size: 14 residues. From germline, CDR1 is LGHNA and CDR2 YSLEER. Trimming removed 3 bases at V and 0 bases at J, with 9 bases between. CDR3 bases: TGCGCCAGCAGCCAGGAAACCATCTCCTACGAGCAGTACTTC. This translates into CASSQETISYEQYF.

This chain connects TRBV6-6 to TRBJ1-2; weak D call: TRBD1 (6 bases). CDR1 is MNHNY, CDR2 SVGAGI, per germline (reference sequence). The CDR3 spans 16 residues. V was cut by 6 bases and J by 6 bases, with 23 bases left in between. The CDR3 spells CASRPTVQGAANGYTF. The CDR3 coding sequence is TGTGCCAGCAGACCCACCGTACAGGGTGCGGCGAATGGCTACACCTTC.

This chain connects TRBV15 to TRBJ2-2; D perhaps matches TRBD1 (7 bases). The CDR3 totals 14 residues. Germline lookup yields CDR1 LNHNV and CDR2 YYDKDF (reference sequence). V lost 10 bases and J 1 base, leaving 13 bases between the germline ends. The CDR3 region has the DNA TGTGCCATACCCAGGGGGGAGAACACCGGGGAGCTGTTTTTT. It encodes CAIPRGENTGELFF.

With respect to this clone: One junction end disagrees with the germline gene, perhaps due to a read error. The sample carries other DNA sequences with the same CDR3. This chain connects TRBV9 to TRBJ1-1; D is unclear. The germline CDR1 and CDR2 sequences are SGDLS and YYNGEE. The CDR3 has 15 residues. The CDR3 region has the DNA TGTGCTAGCAGCGCCGCGGGAGTGGGCGAGACTGAAGCTTTCTTT. As protein: CASSAAGVGETEAFF.

This clone has just a few counts. The J gene is TRBJ1-5, the V gene TRBV7-9; D call uncertain. Germline values: CDR1 SEHNR, CDR2 FQNEAQ (reference sequence). The CDR3 extends over 15 amino acids. The V and J ends lost 5 bases and 0 bases respectively, with 11 bases between them. The CDR3 region has the DNA TGTGCCAGCAGCGTCAGAGGTGATAGCAATCAGCCCCAGCATTTT. Translating gives CASSVRGDSNQPQHF.

This rearrangement joins TRBV6-1 to TRBJ1-4; D not resolved. Germline-derived CDR1 and CDR2 are MNHNS and SASEGT. The CDR3 runs to 17 residues. V shed 3 bases and J shed 0 bases, with 14 bases lying between them. Written as DNA, the CDR3 is TGTGCCAGCAGTGAGTTACCGGTCGTGGCAACTAATGAAAAACTGTTTTTT. Translating gives CASSELPVVATNEKLFF.

This rearrangement joins TRBV7-9 to TRBJ2-1; 8 bases agree with TRBD2. The CDR3 has 17 residues. Trimming at V came to 0 bases and at J to 9 bases, leaving 13 bases not matched to a gene. Germline V gene sequence: CDR1 SEHNR, CDR2 FQNEAQ (reference sequence). Written as DNA, the CDR3 is TGTGCCAGCAGCTTAGCCTCCGGGACTAGGAAGGCGAGTGAGCAGTTCTTC. This codes for CASSLASGTRKASEQFF.

V usage is TRBV7-9 and J usage is TRBJ2-3, with a possible D match to TRBD1 (5 bases). The germline V gene encodes CDR1 SEHNR and CDR2 FQNEAQ (reference sequence). CDR3 size: 13 residues. Trimming removed 4 bases from V and 6 bases from J, with 11 bases in between. CDR3 protein: CASSSPGWDTQYF. The CDR3 DNA reads as TGTGCCAGCAGCTCCCCAGGGTGGGATACGCAGTATTTT.

J is TRBJ2-7 and V is TRBV6-6, with D hard to call. The CDR3 extends over 14 amino acids. V was shortened by 7 bases and J by 3 bases, with 16 bases between the two germline ends. Germline V lookup: CDR1 MNHNY, CDR2 SVGAGI (reference sequence). CDR3 nucleotides: TGTGCCAGCACCGCGGCTTACGAAGTCTACGAGCAGTACTTC. The encoded protein is CASTAAYEVYEQYF.